The 27 T cell receptor beta chains in this list originate from one sample, sequenced in a study of blood T cell repertoires in COVID-19. Measured with immunoSEQ multiplex PCR; TCRdb has only the in-frame clones, and not every one. The sample includes approximately 230,000 clones, roughly 80% of them seen just once. The sequencing sample was made of peripheral blood. The receptors derive from a man older than 75 with acute or convalescent COVID-19.

This rearrangement joins TRBV4-2 to TRBJ1-2, with 11 bases identical to TRBD1. The CDR3 runs 16 residues. Germline V CDR1 and CDR2: LGHNA, YNFKEQ. V trimming: 5 bases; J trimming: 0 bases; junction bases outside the gene matches: 5. The CDR3 DNA reads as TGTGCCAGCAGCGCGGACAGGGGGCGGGCTAACTATGGCTACACCTTC. Amino acid sequence: CASSADRGRANYGYTF.

The V and J genes are TRBV7-3 and TRBJ2-1; 9 nucleotides match TRBD2. Trimming at V came to 1 base and at J to 9 bases, leaving 10 bases not matched to a gene. CDR3 length: 16 amino acids. Germline V CDR1 and CDR2: SGHTA, FQGTGA. The CDR3 DNA reads TGTGCCAGCAGCTTAATGCTAGCGGGAAAGGGGAGTGAGCAGTTCTTC. Protein: CASSLMLAGKGSEQFF.

This chain joins TRBV18 and TRBJ1-4; 11 bases agree with TRBD1. The CDR3 is 17 residues long. The germline CDR1 and CDR2 sequences are KGHSH and LQKENI. Trimming took 1 base from V and 5 from J; bases not matched to a gene: 6. CDR3 protein: CASSPLGQGAPNEKLFF. CDR3 in DNA: TGTGCCAGCTCACCACTTGGACAGGGGGCGCCGAATGAAAAACTGTTTTTT.

The gene calls are TRBV27 and TRBJ2-1; TRBD1 aligns across 7 bases. The CDR3 has 17 amino acids. Trimming took 3 bases from V and 0 from J; bases not matched to a gene: 8. From germline, CDR1 is MNHEY and CDR2 SMNVEV (reference sequence). The CDR3 region is CASSFQGQPNSYNEQFF. CDR3 nucleotide sequence: TGTGCCAGCAGTTTCCAGGGACAGCCCAACTCCTACAATGAGCAGTTCTTC.

The CDR3 region is CASRDVGQGFRETQYF. The CDR3 nucleotides are TGTGCCAGCAGAGACGTCGGACAGGGTTTTCGAGAGACCCAGTACTTC. The chain employs TRBV2 and TRBJ2-5; 8 bases agree with TRBD1. The germline V gene encodes CDR1 SNHLY and CDR2 FYNNEI. Trimming took 6 bases from V and 4 from J; bases not matched to a gene: 13. CDR3 length equals 16 residues.

This sequence joins TRBV4-1 and TRBJ1-6, with 7 nucleotides matching TRBD1. Trimming at V came to 5 bases and at J to 10 bases, leaving 17 bases not matched to a gene. This CDR3 region has 17 residues. The V gene's germline CDR1 is MGHRA and CDR2 YSYEKL. The CDR3 region is CASSNAGGSLSGSPLHF. CDR3 DNA: TGCGCCAGCAGCAATGCAGGGGGTTCACTCTCGGGATCACCCCTCCACTTT.

CDR3 nucleotides: TGTGCCAGCAGCCAAGGGCAGGGGTTAATATTTAATCAGCCCCAGCATTTT. This encodes CASSQGQGLIFNQPQHF. The chain combines TRBV3-1 (or the pseudogene TRBV3-2) with TRBJ1-5; a possible D gene is TRBD1 (6 bases). The CDR3 is 17 amino acids. Deletions cut 1 base from V and 4 bases from J, with 17 bases between. The germline V gene has CDR1 LGHDT and CDR2 YNNKEL (reference sequence).

The V call is TRBV9, the J call TRBJ2-7; possible D gene TRBD1, 5 bases. The CDR3 contains 19 residues. Trimming removed 0 bases from V and 3 bases from J, with 25 bases in between. Germline V CDR1 and CDR2: SGDLS, YYNGEE. As DNA, the CDR3 is TGTGCCAGCAGCGTAGAGGGTCGGGCAGGGTGGAGCTCCCTCTACGAGCAGTACTTC. Residues: CASSVEGRAGWSSLYEQYF.

The chain recombines TRBV6-5 with TRBJ1-1; tentative D call: TRBD1 (6 bases). Trimming cost V 2 bases and J 7 bases, with 17 bases left between them. This CDR3 spans 15 amino acids. CDR1 is MNHEY and CDR2 is SVGAGI in the germline V gene. CDR3 protein: CASSYGQGTRGEAFF. CDR3 nucleotide sequence: TGTGCCAGCAGTTACGGGCAGGGGACCCGGGGTGAAGCTTTCTTT.

The chain uses TRBV27 and TRBJ2-3, with 9 bases lining up with TRBD1. The CDR3 has 16 amino acids. The junction had 16 bases not matched to a gene; V was cut back by 7 bases and J by 8 bases. The germline CDR1 and CDR2 sequences are MNHEY and SMNVEV (reference sequence). CDR3 loop: CASNAAGTGHSATQYF. The DNA of the CDR3 is TGTGCCAGCAACGCTGCCGGGACAGGGCATTCGGCTACGCAGTATTTT.

This clone occurred once. The chain joins TRBV2 to TRBJ2-5; the D is unclear. Germline CDR1 and CDR2: SNHLY and FYNNEI. The V and J ends lost 6 bases and 5 bases respectively, with 7 bases between them. CDR3 length: 11 residues. This CDR3 is CASRAVETQYF. For the CDR3, the DNA is TGTGCCAGCAGGGCCGTCGAGACCCAGTACTTC.

The chain is built from TRBV9 and TRBJ2-3; a weak D match, TRBD2 (6 bases). CDR3 length equals 14 residues. V was cut by 3 bases and J by 2 bases, with 10 bases left in between. CDR1 and CDR2 from the germline V gene are SGDLS and YYNGEE. CDR3 nucleotides: TGTGCCAGCAGCGAGCGGGCGCACACAGATACGCAGTATTTT. Its translation: CASSERAHTDTQYF.

This chain uses TRBV19 with TRBJ2-2; D call uncertain. V lost 0 bases to trimming and J lost 7 bases, with 3 bases between them. Germline V gives CDR1 LNHDA, CDR2 SQIVND (reference sequence). This CDR3 has 12 residues. CDR3 DNA sequence: TGTGCCAGTAGTATAGATCTCGGGGAGCTGTTTTTT. It codes for CASSIDLGELFF.

The rearrangement uses TRBV6-6 and TRBJ1-2; a weak D match, TRBD1 (5 bases). The germline CDR1 and CDR2 sequences are MNHNY and SVGAGI (reference sequence). The CDR3 is 13 residues long. V was pared by 2 bases and J by 7 bases, with 11 bases between. This CDR3 is CASSYGGESGYTF. The CDR3, as DNA: TGTGCCAGCAGTTACGGAGGGGAGAGTGGCTACACCTTC.

The chain combines TRBV5-1 with TRBJ2-7, with a tentative D call TRBD2 (5 bases). The CDR3 extends over 15 amino acids. Trimming cost V 4 bases and J 5 bases, with 19 bases left between them. In germline, CDR1 is SGHRS, CDR2 YFSETQ. DNA for the CDR3: TGCGCCAGCAGCCCCGAAGGACTCTCGGGTGACGAGCAGTACTTC. It yields the protein CASSPEGLSGDEQYF.

CDR3 bases: TGTGCCAGCTCACACTCGGGATCGCGAGAGCCCCTCCACTTT. It is translated as CASSHSGSREPLHF. V gene TRBV18 combines with J gene TRBJ1-6; D unresolved. Trimming removed 4 bases from V and 13 bases from J, with 17 bases in between. The CDR3 has 14 amino acids. Germline CDR1 is KGHSH and CDR2 is LQKENI.

This chain joins TRBV27 and TRBJ1-6; 7 bases line up with TRBD1. The CDR3 loop spans 15 amino acids. Looked up from germline, CDR1 is MNHEY and CDR2 is SMNVEV (reference sequence). V was pared by 8 bases and J by 7 bases, with 11 bases of the junction left unmatched. CDR3 protein: CASGIWGTANSPLHF. The CDR3 nucleotides are TGTGCCAGCGGCATCTGGGGGACAGCAAATTCACCCCTCCACTTT.

The V call is TRBV2, the J call TRBJ2-7; possibly TRBD1 for D (5 bases). Looked up from germline, CDR1 is SNHLY and CDR2 is FYNNEI. The V end lost 2 bases, the J end lost 6 bases, and 11 bases lay between the germline ends. This CDR3 contains 13 residues. The CDR3 DNA reads TGTGCCAGCAGTGAAATCAGGGTGGGCGAGCAGTACTTC. This encodes CASSEIRVGEQYF.

V and J are TRBV4-2 and TRBJ2-2; 8 bases fit TRBD1. CDR1 is LGHNA, CDR2 YNFKEQ, per germline. V dropped 2 bases and J dropped 5; count of bases not matched to a gene: 4. The CDR3 has 15 residues. For the CDR3, the DNA is TGTGCCAGCAGCCAAATGGACAGGGAGACCGGGGAGCTGTTTTTT. Translated, it gives CASSQMDRETGELFF.

The chain couples TRBV9 to TRBJ1-3; TRBD1 matches 7 bases. Germline lookup yields CDR1 SGDLS and CDR2 YYNGEE. This CDR3 has 15 residues. The ends lost 5 bases at V and 6 bases at J; junction bases unmatched: 11. As DNA, the CDR3 is TGTGCCAGCAGTTACCAGACAGGGAGGCTAAACACCATATATTTT. It specifies CASSYQTGRLNTIYF. The variable domain in full, completed from reference TRBV9 and TRBJ1-3, reads DSGVTQTPKHLITATGQRVTLRCSPRSGDLSVYWYQQSLDQGLQFLIQYYNGEERAKGNILERFSAQQFPDLHSELNLSSLELGDSALYFCASSYQTGRLNTIYFGEGSWLTVV.

Here the CDR3 reads CASSPDPGAGVEQYF. CDR3 bases: TGTGCCAGCAGCCCCGATCCGGGAGCGGGGGTCGAGCAGTACTTC. The chain couples TRBV9 to TRBJ2-7; 8 bases fit TRBD2. Germline values: CDR1 SGDLS, CDR2 YYNGEE. CDR3 length: 15 residues. With 4 bases clipped from V and 6 bases from J, the junction kept 12 bases outside the gene matches.

A few counts support this clone. This chain uses TRBV21-1 with TRBJ1-5. TRBV21-1 is a pseudogene locus. The CDR3 is made up of 15 amino acids. The CDR3 protein is CASSKAPPLNQPQHF. In DNA, the CDR3 is TGTGCCAGCAGCAAAGCCCCTCCACTTAATCAGCCCCAGCATTTT.

The chain is built from TRBV30 and TRBJ2-7; 7 bases map to TRBD1. The CDR3 is 18 residues long. Germline CDR1 is GTSNPN and CDR2 is SVGIG (reference sequence). With 2 bases clipped from V and 0 bases from J, the junction kept 16 bases outside the gene matches. CDR3 loop: CAWSFSWVRDRDSYEQYF. The CDR3 nucleotides read TGTGCCTGGAGTTTTTCGTGGGTTCGGGACAGAGACTCCTACGAGCAGTACTTC.

The rearrangement joins TRBV2 to TRBJ1-5; 7 positions match TRBD1. V gave up 0 bases and J gave up 11 bases; unmatched junction bases: 4. The CDR3 contains 13 residues. The germline V gene encodes CDR1 SNHLY and CDR2 FYNNEI. The CDR3: CASSEASTGTQHF. The CDR3, as DNA: TGTGCCAGCAGTGAAGCCTCGACAGGGACCCAGCATTTT.

The gene calls are TRBV5-5 and TRBJ2-3; 9 positions agree with TRBD2. J gave up 3 bases and V 0 bases, and 5 bases lay outside the gene matches. The CDR3 is made up of 16 amino acids. Per germline, CDR1 SGHKS and CDR2 YYEKEE (reference sequence). The CDR3 bases are TGTGCCAGCAGCTTGGAGTGGACTAGCGCGACAGATACGCAGTATTTT. Protein product: CASSLEWTSATDTQYF.

As DNA, the CDR3 is TGTGCCAGCAGCTTAGATCACAGGGCCGGAAACACCATATATTTT. Amino acid sequence: CASSLDHRAGNTIYF. The rearrangement links TRBV7-2 to TRBJ1-3; D is perhaps TRBD1 (6 bases). The CDR3 loop spans 15 amino acids. Germline CDR1 SGHTA, CDR2 FQGNSA. V was shortened by 1 base and J by 4 bases, with 11 bases between the two germline ends. Full variable domain (remainder filled in from reference TRBV7-2 and TRBJ1-3): GAGVSQSPSNKVTEKGKDVELRCDPISGHTALYWYRQSLGQGLEFLIYFQGNSAPDKSGLPSDRFSAERTGGSVSTLTIQRTQQEDSAVYLCASSLDHRAGNTIYFGEGSWLTVV.

V is TRBV11-1 and J is TRBJ1-1; D gene uncertain. V lost 3 bases and J 1 base, leaving 6 bases between the germline ends. Germline V gene sequence: CDR1 SGHAT, CDR2 FQDESV (reference sequence). The CDR3 covers 13 residues. CDR3 nucleotide sequence: TGTGCCAGCAGCTTGGAGTCGAACACTGAAGCTTTCTTT. It translates to CASSLESNTEAFF. Combining the CDR3 with reference TRBV11-1 and TRBJ1-1 gives the whole variable domain EAEVAQSPRYKITEKSQAVAFWCDPISGHATLYWYRQILGQGPELLVQFQDESVVDDSQLPKDRFSAERLKGVDSTLKIQPAELGDSAMYLCASSLESNTEAFFGQGTRLTVV.